These T cell receptor beta chains were read from a single sample in a study of B cell selection in AIRE deficiency. Data came from immunoSEQ multiplex PCR; TCRdb stores just in-frame clones and leaves some out. The table includes 20,000 to 25,000 clones, around 97% detected once. Input material: conventional CD4+ T cells sorted from PBMCs. These receptors were obtained from a human donor with AIRE deficiency. Both conserved end residues are part of each CDR3. The D gene is left open where the match is weak. Clone size appears in some rows only: once, few, many, or a class for an expanded clone.

NA	NA	TRBV18	TRBJ2-5	TGTGCCAGCTCACTGGTTGGGGAGAGGGGAGAGACCCAGTACTTC	CASSLVGERGETQYF
TRBD2	NA	TRBV4-3	TRBJ2-1	TGCGCCAGCAGCTCGTACCCGGGAGCGGGACACAATGAGCAGTTCTTC	CASSSYPGAGHNEQFF
NA	NA	TRBV11-3	TRBJ1-1	TGTGCCAGCAGCTTAGAGGCAGGGCGCACTGAAGCTTTCTTT	CASSLEAGRTEAFF
NA	NA	TRBV7-8	TRBJ2-2	TGTGCCAGCAGCTTAGCGGGAAAGGGCACCGGGGAGCTGTTTTTT	CASSLAGKGTGELFF
NA	once	TRBV11-3	TRBJ2-5	TGTGCCAGCAGCCCATGGACTGTGCAAGAGACCCAGTACTTC	CASSPWTVQETQYF
TRBD1	NA	TRBV7-2	TRBJ2-7	TGTGCCAGCAGCTTAGAGGGGGCAAGTTGGGTGGACGAGCAGTACTTC	CASSLEGASWVDEQYF
NA	NA	TRBV7-2	TRBJ2-2	TGTGCCAGCAGCTTATCCTACACCGGGGAGCTGTTTTTT	CASSLSYTGELFF
NA	NA	TRBV6-9	TRBJ2-7	TGTGCCAGCAGTTACCAGGCCAAGCAGGGGCAGCAGTACTTC	CASSYQAKQGQQYF
NA	NA	TRBV15	TRBJ1-4	TGTGCCACCAGCAGAGGGATCTCAGCAACTAATGAAAAACTGTTTTTT	CATSRGISATNEKLFF
TRBD2	NA	TRBV6-5	TRBJ2-1	TGTGCCAGCACTCAAGCGGGAGCCAATGAGCAGTTCTTC	CASTQAGANEQFF
NA	NA	TRBV7-9	TRBJ1-2	TGTGCCAGCCCGGCAGACTCGGGTGGTGGCTACACCTTC	CASPADSGGGYTF
NA	NA	TRBV28	TRBJ2-7	TGTGCCAGCATGATGGCGGGAAAATCCTACGAGCAGTACTTC	CASMMAGKSYEQYF
TRBD1	once	TRBV4-3	TRBJ1-2	TGCGCCAGCAGCCAACCCCAGGGGGAGGCTCTCACCTTC	CASSQPQGEALTF